These 12 T cell receptor beta chains share one sample of origin, sequenced in a study of early T cells in non-severe SARS-CoV-2 infection. TCRdb processed the 5' RACE reads anew with MiXCR; each CDR3 protein has one entry. The sample lists just under 90,000 distinct CDR3 sequences; 13% to 15% were seen once. The sequenced sample was whole blood. Receptors originate from an adult who was a healthcare worker with PCR-confirmed SARS-CoV-2 infection or an uninfected control (not recorded which).

The genes are TRBV30 and TRBJ2-5; 7 bases are a match to TRBD2. The CDR3 runs to 14 residues. Germline values: CDR1 GTSNPN, CDR2 SVGIG (reference sequence). V lost 1 base, J lost 5 bases, and 7 bases stayed unmatched. Written as DNA, the CDR3 is TGTGCCTGGAGTGCCCGTCGGGGAGGGGAGACCCAGTACTTC. As protein: CAWSARRGGETQYF.

V usage is TRBV5-1 and J usage is TRBJ1-5; D is perhaps TRBD1 (6 bases). The germline CDR1 and CDR2 sequences are SGHRS and YFSETQ. V was pared by 3 bases and J by 5 bases, with 21 bases between. The CDR3 runs to 17 residues. CDR3 loop: CASSSGQGHKNDQPQHF. The CDR3 nucleotides read TGCGCCAGCAGCTCGGGACAAGGTCACAAGAATGATCAGCCCCAGCATTTT.

The rearrangement uses TRBV12-3 or TRBV12-4 and TRBJ2-5; tentative D call: TRBD1 (5 bases). The ends were cut back, 5 bases at V and 2 bases at J, with 12 bases in the middle. This CDR3 has 14 residues. CDR3 amino acids: CASSIRQTQETQYF. The CDR3 DNA sequence: TGTGCCAGCAGTATTCGACAGACTCAAGAGACCCAGTACTTC.

This clonotype was seen only a few times. CDR3 residues: CSARGDRVGNSPLHF. DNA of the CDR3: TGCAGTGCTAGAGGGGACAGGGTCGGTAATTCACCCCTCCACTTT. This chain links TRBV20-1 with TRBJ1-6; TRBD1 agrees at 9 bases. The V gene end was trimmed by 1 base and the J gene end by 6 bases; junction bases not matched to a gene: 4. The CDR3 length is 15 residues. Germline V gives CDR1 DFQATT, CDR2 SNEGSKA (reference sequence).

This chain's CDR3 is CASSLLGAGRSSYEQYF. DNA for the CDR3: TGTGCCAGCAGTTTATTAGGGGCTGGCAGGAGCTCCTACGAGCAGTACTTC. The genes are TRBV28 and TRBJ2-7; perhaps TRBD1 as D (5 bases). The CDR3 covers 17 residues. Germline V gene sequence: CDR1 MDHEN, CDR2 SYDVKM. Trimming took off 1 base at V and 0 bases at J, with 16 bases between the two ends.

V usage is TRBV5-6 and J usage is TRBJ2-6; D is possibly TRBD1 or TRBD2 (5 bases each). The length of the CDR3 is 16 residues. Germline V gene lookup returns CDR1 SGHDT and CDR2 YYEEEE. Between the trimmed V and J ends, which lost 4 bases and 1 base, there was a span of 12 bases. The CDR3 coding sequence is TGTGCCAGCAGCCTGGAGGACATTTCTGGGGCCAACGTCCTGACTTTC. The encoded protein is CASSLEDISGANVLTF.

This clonotype came up a few times. A much larger clone differs from this one at a single base, so this may be a read error. The V call is TRBV7-6, the J call TRBJ2-1; D unresolved. The germline gives CDR1 SGHVS, CDR2 FNYEAQ. CDR3 length: 14 amino acids. Here the CDR3 reads CVSSLSELYNEQFF. In nucleotides, the CDR3 is TGTGTCAGCAGCTTGTCGGAACTTTACAATGAGCAGTTCTTC. Full variable domain (remainder filled in from reference TRBV7-6 and TRBJ2-1): GAGVSQSPRYKVTKRGQDVALRCDPISGHVSLYWYRQALGQGPEFLTYFNYEAQQDKSGLPNDRFSAERPEGSISTLTIQRTEQRDSAMYRCVSSLSELYNEQFFGPGTRLTVL.

This clonotype was recorded a few times. The chain uses TRBV6-5 and TRBJ1-2, with TRBD1 matching 7 bases. The CDR3 is 15 amino acids. Trimming cost V 4 bases and J 4 bases; bases outside gene matches: 9. The germline V gene encodes CDR1 MNHEY and CDR2 SVGAGI. The DNA of the CDR3 is TGTGCCAGCAGTTTAGGACAGGACGGCCTCTATGGCTACACCTTC. This gives the protein CASSLGQDGLYGYTF.

The chain combines TRBV7-9 with TRBJ1-2; D gene ambiguous. Trimming removed 1 base from V and 1 base from J, with 10 bases in between. The CDR3 totals 15 residues. The V gene's germline CDR1 is SEHNR and CDR2 FQNEAQ (reference sequence). CDR3 sequence: CASSLGENHNYGYTF. CDR3 DNA: TGTGCCAGCAGCTTAGGAGAGAACCATAACTATGGCTACACCTTC.

The rearrangement joins TRBV11-2 to TRBJ2-1; a weak D match, TRBD2 (6 bases). This CDR3 spans 13 amino acids. Trimming took 0 bases from V and 8 from J, leaving 8 bases between them. Germline CDR1 SGHAT, CDR2 FQNNGV. As DNA, the CDR3 is TGTGCCAGCAGCTTAGAACTAGCTGATGAGCAGTTCTTC. It specifies CASSLELADEQFF.

J is TRBJ1-5 and V is TRBV30; 7 bases line up with TRBD1. This CDR3 has 17 residues. From germline, CDR1 is GTSNPN and CDR2 SVGIG (reference sequence). V shed 0 bases, J shed 1 base, and the junction held 9 bases outside the gene matches. The CDR3 DNA sequence: TGTGCCTGGAGTGTACACAGGGGAGTTGCAAGCAATCAGCCCCAGCATTTT. As protein: CAWSVHRGVASNQPQHF.

The V and J genes are TRBV11-2 and TRBJ2-7; D may be TRBD1 (6 bases). The CDR3 is 16 amino acids. V was shortened by 3 bases and J by 7 bases, with 22 bases between the two germline ends. Germline V gives CDR1 SGHAT, CDR2 FQNNGV. The CDR3 DNA is TGTGCCAGCAGCTTCAATCAGGGGCCGTTAGGGGGAGAGCAGTACTTC. This gives the protein CASSFNQGPLGGEQYF.